This TCR beta chain was retrieved from a study of T cell changes during pregnancy in multiple sclerosis. The junction had 6 bases not matched to a gene; V was cut back by 4 bases and J by 8 bases. Germline V gives CDR1 PRHDT, CDR2 FYEKMQ (reference sequence). CDR3 length: 14 residues. Libraries were prepared by immunoSEQ multiplex PCR; TCRdb keeps only in-frame clonotypes and omits some of them. The table shows roughly 88,000 clones, with under 95% occurring only once. The sequencing here drew on peripheral blood, taken in the first trimester of pregnancy. The sequence came from a female donor with multiple sclerosis, enrolled in a pregnancy study. The rearrangement uses TRBV13 and TRBJ2-1; TRBD1 agrees at 9 bases. CDR3: CASSSGQGGDEQFF. The CDR3 DNA reads TGTGCCAGCAGCTCGGGACAGGGTGGCGATGAGCAGTTCTTC.